The 7 T cell receptor beta chains in this list originate from one sample, sequenced in a study of cytotoxic CD8 clonotypes in ibrutinib-treated CLL. The data were produced by immunoSEQ multiplex PCR, yet TCRdb's version contains in-frame clones alone and is incomplete. The sample has about 200,000 clones, more than 65% seen once. The source material was PBMCs, sampled after 12 months of ibrutinib treatment. These receptors all stem from a human donor with chronic lymphocytic leukemia.

The chain has TRBV30 and TRBJ2-1; TRBD2 aligns across 13 bases. The ends lost 3 bases at V and 8 bases at J; junction bases unmatched: 16. Per germline, CDR1 GTSNPN and CDR2 SVGIG (reference sequence). The CDR3 length is 18 residues. DNA of the CDR3: TGTGCCTGGAGCGCCGGGGAAACTAGCGGGAGGGCCGTGGATGAGCAGTTCTTC. Its translation is CAWSAGETSGRAVDEQFF.

The V and J genes are TRBV5-1 and TRBJ2-1; tentatively, D is TRBD1 or TRBD2 (5 bases each). The CDR3 contains 15 residues. The V gene lost 7 bases and the J gene lost 1 base, with 15 bases spanning the gap. Germline V lookup: CDR1 SGHRS, CDR2 YFSETQ. The CDR3 here is CASALQGASYNEQFF. The CDR3 coding sequence is TGCGCCAGCGCATTGCAGGGAGCATCCTACAATGAGCAGTTCTTC.

CDR3: CASSRLKTSGEQYF. The CDR3 DNA reads as TGTGCCAGCAGCCGCTTAAAAACTAGCGGCGAGCAGTACTTC. The chain combines TRBV7-2 with TRBJ2-7; TRBD2 aligns across 8 bases. The germline CDR1 and CDR2 sequences are SGHTA and FQGNSA. This CDR3 is 14 amino acids long. Unmatched junction bases numbered 9, after V lost 5 bases and J lost 6 bases.

The V and J genes are TRBV11-2 and TRBJ1-1; perhaps TRBD1 as D (5 bases). Trimming took off 3 bases at V and 1 base at J, with 9 bases between the two ends. CDR1 is SGHAT, CDR2 FQNNGV, per germline. The CDR3 sequence is 14 residues long. CDR3 sequence (DNA): TGTGCCAGCAGCTTTAGGCAGGGGAACACTGAAGCTTTCTTT. This codes for CASSFRQGNTEAFF.

In the case of this clone: Different DNA sequences within this sample yield the same CDR3. The chain joins TRBV15 to TRBJ2-5, with D uncertain. V lost 0 bases and J 5 bases, leaving 7 bases between the germline ends. Germline V gene sequence: CDR1 LNHNV, CDR2 YYDKDF (reference sequence). The CDR3 spans 13 residues. The CDR3 DNA reads TGTGCCACCAGCAGAGATCTCAGGGAGACCCAGTACTTC. Its translation is CATSRDLRETQYF.

The V and J genes are TRBV4-1 and TRBJ2-2, with 7 positions matching TRBD1. This CDR3 region has 17 residues. J gave up 5 bases and V 1 base, and 10 bases lay outside the gene matches. The V gene's germline CDR1 is MGHRA and CDR2 YSYEKL. DNA of the CDR3: TGCGCCAGCAGCCAAGTAGTAGGGGGCGCCGGAACCGGGGAGCTGTTTTTT. Amino acid sequence: CASSQVVGGAGTGELFF.

This rearrangement joins TRBV9 to TRBJ1-2; a possible D gene is TRBD1 (5 bases). With 5 bases removed from V and 8 bases from J, the gap between germline ends came to 16 bases. The germline V gene has CDR1 SGDLS and CDR2 YYNGEE. CDR3 length equals 13 residues. The CDR3 sequence is CASRTGADWGYTF. The CDR3, as DNA: TGTGCCAGCAGAACAGGCGCCGATTGGGGCTACACCTTC.